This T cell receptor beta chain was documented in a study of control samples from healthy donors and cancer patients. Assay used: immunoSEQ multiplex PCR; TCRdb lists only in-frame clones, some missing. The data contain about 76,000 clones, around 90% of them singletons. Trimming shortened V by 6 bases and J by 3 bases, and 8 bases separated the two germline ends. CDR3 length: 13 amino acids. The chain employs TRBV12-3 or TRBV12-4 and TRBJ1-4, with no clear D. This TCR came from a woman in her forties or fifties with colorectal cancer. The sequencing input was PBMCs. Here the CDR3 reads CASSPPSNEKLFF. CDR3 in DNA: TGTGCCAGCAGCCCCCCCTCTAATGAAAAACTGTTTTTT.